This TCR beta chain comes out of a study of CD8+ T cells in alopecia areata. The authors extracted RNA and reverse transcribed it into cDNA as the sequencing template. Assay: immunoSEQ multiplex PCR; the TCRdb copy retains only in-frame clones and omits some. This table holds over 100,000 clones, more than 40% found once. There are 16 residues in the CDR3. V lost 1 base, J lost 0 bases, and 10 bases lay in between. The V gene's germline CDR1 is MGHRA and CDR2 YSYEKL. This receptor was identified in a human donor with alopecia areata. The material sequenced was CD8+ T cells sorted from blood, taken at week 0. The rearrangement uses TRBV4-1 and TRBJ2-4; no firm D call. CDR3 DNA sequence: TGCGCCAGCAGCCAAGTAAGGGCGGTAGCCAAAAACATTCAGTACTTC. It is translated as CASSQVRAVAKNIQYF.